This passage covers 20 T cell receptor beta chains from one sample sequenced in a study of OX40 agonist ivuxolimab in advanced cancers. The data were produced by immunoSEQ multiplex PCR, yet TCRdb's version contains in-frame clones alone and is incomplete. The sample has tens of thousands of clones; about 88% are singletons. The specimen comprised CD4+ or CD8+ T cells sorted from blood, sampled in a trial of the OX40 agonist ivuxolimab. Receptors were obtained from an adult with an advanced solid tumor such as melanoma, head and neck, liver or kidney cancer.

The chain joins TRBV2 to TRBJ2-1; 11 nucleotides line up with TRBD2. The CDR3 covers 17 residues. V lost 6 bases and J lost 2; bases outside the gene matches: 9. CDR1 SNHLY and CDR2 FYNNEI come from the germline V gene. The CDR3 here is CASRSLFSGRAYNEQFF. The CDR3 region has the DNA TGTGCCAGCAGATCCTTATTTAGCGGGAGGGCCTACAATGAGCAGTTCTTC.

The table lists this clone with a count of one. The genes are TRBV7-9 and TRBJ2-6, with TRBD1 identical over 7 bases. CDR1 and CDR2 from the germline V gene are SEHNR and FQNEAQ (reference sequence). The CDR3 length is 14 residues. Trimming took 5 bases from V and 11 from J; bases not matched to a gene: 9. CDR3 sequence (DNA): TGTGCCAGCAGCCCCCCCGGACAGGCACACGTCCTGACTTTC. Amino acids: CASSPPGQAHVLTF.

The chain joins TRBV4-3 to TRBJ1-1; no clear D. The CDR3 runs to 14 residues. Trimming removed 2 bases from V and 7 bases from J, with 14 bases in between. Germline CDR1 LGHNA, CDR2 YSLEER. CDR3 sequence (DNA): TGCGCCAGCAGCCAATCAAGGATCTCAAATGAAGCTTTCTTT. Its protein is CASSQSRISNEAFF.

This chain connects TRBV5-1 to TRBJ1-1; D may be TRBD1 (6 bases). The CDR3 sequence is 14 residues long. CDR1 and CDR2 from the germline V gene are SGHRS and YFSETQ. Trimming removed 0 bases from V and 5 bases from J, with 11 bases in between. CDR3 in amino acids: CASSLDTGRTEAFF. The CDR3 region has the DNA TGCGCCAGCAGCTTGGACACAGGGCGGACTGAAGCTTTCTTT.

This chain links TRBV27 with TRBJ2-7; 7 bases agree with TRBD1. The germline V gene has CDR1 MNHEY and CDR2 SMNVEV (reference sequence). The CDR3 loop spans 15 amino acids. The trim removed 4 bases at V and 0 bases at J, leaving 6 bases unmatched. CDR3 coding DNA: TGTGCCAGCAGTTCCCTCACAGGGGCCTCCTACGAGCAGTACTTC. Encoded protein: CASSSLTGASYEQYF.

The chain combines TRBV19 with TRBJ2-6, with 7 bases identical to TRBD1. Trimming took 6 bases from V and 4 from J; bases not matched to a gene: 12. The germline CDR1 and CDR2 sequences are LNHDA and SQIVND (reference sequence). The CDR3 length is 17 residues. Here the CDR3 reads CASRWGRQGSGANVLTF. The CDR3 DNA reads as TGTGCCAGTAGATGGGGCCGACAGGGATCAGGGGCCAACGTCCTGACTTTC. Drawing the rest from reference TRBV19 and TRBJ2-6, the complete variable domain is DGGITQSPKYLFRKEGQNVTLSCEQNLNHDAMYWYRQDPGQGLRLIYYSQIVNDFQKGDIAEGYSVSREKKESFPLTVTSAQKNPTAFYLCASRWGRQGSGANVLTFGAGSRLTVL.

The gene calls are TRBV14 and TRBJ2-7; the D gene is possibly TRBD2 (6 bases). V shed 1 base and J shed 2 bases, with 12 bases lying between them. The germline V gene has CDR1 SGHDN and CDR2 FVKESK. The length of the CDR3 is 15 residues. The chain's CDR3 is CASSQGRGTTYEQYF. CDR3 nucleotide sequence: TGTGCCAGCAGCCAAGGGAGGGGAACTACCTACGAGCAGTACTTC.

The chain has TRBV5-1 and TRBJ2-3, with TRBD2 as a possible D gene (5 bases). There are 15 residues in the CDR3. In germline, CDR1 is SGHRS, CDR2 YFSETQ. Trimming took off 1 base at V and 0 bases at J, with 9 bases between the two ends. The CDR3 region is CASSLNSGSTDTQYF. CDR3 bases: TGCGCCAGCAGCTTGAACAGCGGAAGCACAGATACGCAGTATTTT. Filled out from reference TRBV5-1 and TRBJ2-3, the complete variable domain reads KAGVTQTPRYLIKTRGQQVTLSCSPISGHRSVSWYQQTPGQGLQFLFEYFSETQRNKGNFPGRFSGRQFSNSRSEMNVSTLELGDSALYLCASSLNSGSTDTQYFGPGTRLTVL.

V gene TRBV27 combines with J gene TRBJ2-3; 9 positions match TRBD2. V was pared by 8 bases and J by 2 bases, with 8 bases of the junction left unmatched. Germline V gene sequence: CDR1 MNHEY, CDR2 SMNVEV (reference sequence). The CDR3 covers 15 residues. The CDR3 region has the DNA TGTGCCAGCTGTAGACTAGCGGAGATCACAGATACGCAGTATTTT. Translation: CASCRLAEITDTQYF.

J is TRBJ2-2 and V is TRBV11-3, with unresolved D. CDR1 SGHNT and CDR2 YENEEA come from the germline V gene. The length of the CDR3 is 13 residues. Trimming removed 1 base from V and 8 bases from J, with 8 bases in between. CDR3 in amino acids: CASSLAEPGELFF. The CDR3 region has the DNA TGTGCCAGCAGCTTAGCCGAGCCAGGGGAGCTGTTTTTT.

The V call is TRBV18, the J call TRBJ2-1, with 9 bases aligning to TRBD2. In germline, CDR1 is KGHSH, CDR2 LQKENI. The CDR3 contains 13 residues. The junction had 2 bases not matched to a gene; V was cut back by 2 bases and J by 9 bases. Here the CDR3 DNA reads TGTGCCAGCTCACCAAGCGGGAGGTTTGAGCAGTTCTTC. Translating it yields CASSPSGRFEQFF. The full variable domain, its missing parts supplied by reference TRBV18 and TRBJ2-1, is NAGVMQNPRHLVRRRGQEARLRCSPMKGHSHVYWYRQLPEEGLKFMVYLQKENIIDESGMPKERFSAEFPKEGPSILRIQQVVRGDSAAYFCASSPSGRFEQFFGPGTRLTVL.

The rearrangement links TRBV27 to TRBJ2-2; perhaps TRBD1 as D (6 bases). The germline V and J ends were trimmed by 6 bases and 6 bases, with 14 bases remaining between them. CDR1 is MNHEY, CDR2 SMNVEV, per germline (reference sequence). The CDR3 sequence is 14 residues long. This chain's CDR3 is CASSHTGTPGELFF. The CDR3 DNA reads TGTGCCAGCAGCCATACAGGGACCCCCGGGGAGCTGTTTTTT.

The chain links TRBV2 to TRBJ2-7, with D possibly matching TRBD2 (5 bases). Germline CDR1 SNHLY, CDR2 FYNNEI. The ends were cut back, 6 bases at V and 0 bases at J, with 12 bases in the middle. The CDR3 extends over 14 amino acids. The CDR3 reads CASRDSRSSYEQYF. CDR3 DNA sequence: TGTGCCAGCAGGGACTCCAGGAGCTCCTACGAGCAGTACTTC.

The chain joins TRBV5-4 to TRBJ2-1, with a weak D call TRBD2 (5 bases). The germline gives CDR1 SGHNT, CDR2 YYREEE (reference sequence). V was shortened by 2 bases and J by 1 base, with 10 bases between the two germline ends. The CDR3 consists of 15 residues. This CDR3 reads CASSFYRGSYNEQFF. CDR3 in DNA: TGTGCCAGCAGCTTCTATCGGGGTTCCTACAATGAGCAGTTCTTC.

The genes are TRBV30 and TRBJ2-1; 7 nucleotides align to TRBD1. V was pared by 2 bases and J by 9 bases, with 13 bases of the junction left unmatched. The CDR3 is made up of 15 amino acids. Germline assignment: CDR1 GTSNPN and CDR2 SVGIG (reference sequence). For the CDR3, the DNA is TGTGCCTGGAGTAGACAGGGTGGTTTCATAAGTGAGCAGTTCTTC. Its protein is CAWSRQGGFISEQFF.

This CDR3 is CASSLGSGEGYEQYF. In DNA, the CDR3 is TGTGCCAGCAGCTTGGGATCAGGGGAGGGCTACGAGCAGTACTTC. V usage is TRBV5-4 and J usage is TRBJ2-7, with D possibly being TRBD2 (7 bases). The CDR3 has 15 residues. Trimming removed 0 bases from V and 3 bases from J, with 13 bases in between. Germline V lookup: CDR1 SGHNT, CDR2 YYREEE (reference sequence).

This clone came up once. The CDR3 sequence: CASSLGLGRTDTQYF. The DNA for the CDR3 is TGTGCCAGCAGCCTGGGACTAGGTCGCACAGATACGCAGTATTTT. The chain links TRBV5-4 to TRBJ2-3, with TRBD2 matching 8 bases. The CDR3 extends over 15 amino acids. V gave up 4 bases and J gave up 1 base; unmatched junction bases: 5. The V gene's germline CDR1 is SGHNT and CDR2 YYREEE (reference sequence).

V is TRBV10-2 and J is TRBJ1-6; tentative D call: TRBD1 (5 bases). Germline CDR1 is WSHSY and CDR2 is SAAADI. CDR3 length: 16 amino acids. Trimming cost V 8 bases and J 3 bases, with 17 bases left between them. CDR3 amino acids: CASGASGLSYNSPLHF. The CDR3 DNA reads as TGCGCCAGCGGGGCCTCAGGACTCAGCTATAATTCACCCCTCCACTTT.

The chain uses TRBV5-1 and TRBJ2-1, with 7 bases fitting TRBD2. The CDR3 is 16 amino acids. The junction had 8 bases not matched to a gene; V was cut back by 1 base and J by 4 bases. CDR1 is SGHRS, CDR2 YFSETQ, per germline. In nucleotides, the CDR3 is TGCGCCAGCAGCTTGCTGGGGGGGACTACTTACAATGAGCAGTTCTTC. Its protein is CASSLLGGTTYNEQFF. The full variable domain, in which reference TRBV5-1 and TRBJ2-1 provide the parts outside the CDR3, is KAGVTQTPRYLIKTRGQQVTLSCSPISGHRSVSWYQQTPGQGLQFLFEYFSETQRNKGNFPGRFSGRQFSNSRSEMNVSTLELGDSALYLCASSLLGGTTYNEQFFGPGTRLTVL.

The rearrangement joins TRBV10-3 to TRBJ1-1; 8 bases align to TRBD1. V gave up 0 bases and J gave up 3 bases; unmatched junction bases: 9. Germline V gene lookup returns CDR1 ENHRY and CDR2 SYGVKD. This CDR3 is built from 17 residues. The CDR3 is CAISESIFPDRDTEAFF. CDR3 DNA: TGTGCCATCAGTGAGTCTATCTTTCCGGACAGGGACACTGAAGCTTTCTTT.